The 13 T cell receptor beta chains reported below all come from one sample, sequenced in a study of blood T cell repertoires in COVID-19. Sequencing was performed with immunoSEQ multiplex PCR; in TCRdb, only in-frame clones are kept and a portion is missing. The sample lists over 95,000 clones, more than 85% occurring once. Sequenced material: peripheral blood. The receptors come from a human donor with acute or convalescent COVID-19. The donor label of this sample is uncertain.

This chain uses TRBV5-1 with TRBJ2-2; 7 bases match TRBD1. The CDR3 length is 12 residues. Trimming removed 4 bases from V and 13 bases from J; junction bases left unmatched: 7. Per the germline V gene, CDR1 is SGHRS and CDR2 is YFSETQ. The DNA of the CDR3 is TGCGCCAGCAGCGACCGGGACAGCGGGCTGTTTTTT. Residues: CASSDRDSGLFF. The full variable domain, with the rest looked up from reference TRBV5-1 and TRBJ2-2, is KAGVTQTPRYLIKTRGQQVTLSCSPISGHRSVSWYQQTPGQGLQFLFEYFSETQRNKGNFPGRFSGRQFSNSRSEMNVSTLELGDSALYLCASSDRDSGLFFGEGSRLTVL.

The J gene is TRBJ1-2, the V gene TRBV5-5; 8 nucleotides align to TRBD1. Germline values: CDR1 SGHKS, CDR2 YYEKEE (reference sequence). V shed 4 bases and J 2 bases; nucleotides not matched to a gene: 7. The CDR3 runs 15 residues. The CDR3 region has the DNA TGTGCCAGCAGCCCCCGACAGGGGCAGAACTATGGCTACACCTTC. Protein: CASSPRQGQNYGYTF.

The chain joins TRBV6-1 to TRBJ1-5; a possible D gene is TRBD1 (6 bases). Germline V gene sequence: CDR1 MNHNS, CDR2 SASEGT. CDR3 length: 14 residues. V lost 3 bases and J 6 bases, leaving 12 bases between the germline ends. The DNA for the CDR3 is TGTGCCAGCAGTGAGGGGGCCTCCGTTCAGCCCCAGCATTTT. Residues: CASSEGASVQPQHF.

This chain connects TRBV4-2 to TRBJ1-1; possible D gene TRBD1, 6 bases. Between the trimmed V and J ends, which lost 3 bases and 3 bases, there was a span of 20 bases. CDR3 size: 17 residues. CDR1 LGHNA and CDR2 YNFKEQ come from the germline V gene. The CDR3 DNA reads TGTGCCAGCAGCCAGGCGGGGGCACGGTATGGGGACACTGAAGCTTTCTTT. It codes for CASSQAGARYGDTEAFF.

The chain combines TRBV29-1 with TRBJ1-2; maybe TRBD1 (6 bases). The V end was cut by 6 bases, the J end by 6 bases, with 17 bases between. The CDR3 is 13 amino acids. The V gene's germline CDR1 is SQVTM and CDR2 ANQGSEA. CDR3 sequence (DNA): TGCAGCGTCGACCCGACAGGAATGAATGGCTACACCTTC. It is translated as CSVDPTGMNGYTF.

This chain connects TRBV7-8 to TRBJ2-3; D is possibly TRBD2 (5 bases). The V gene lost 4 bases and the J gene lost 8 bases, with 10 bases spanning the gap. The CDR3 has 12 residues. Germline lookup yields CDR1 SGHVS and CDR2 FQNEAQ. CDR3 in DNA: TGTGCCAGCAGCTCGAGGGCGGGTACGCAGTATTTT. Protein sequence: CASSSRAGTQYF.

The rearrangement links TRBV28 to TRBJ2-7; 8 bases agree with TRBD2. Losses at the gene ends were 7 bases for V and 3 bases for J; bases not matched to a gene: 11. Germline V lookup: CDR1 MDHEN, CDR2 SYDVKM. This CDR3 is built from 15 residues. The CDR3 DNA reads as TGTGCCAGCACTCGGGGGGGGACTTTTATCTACGAGCAGTACTTC. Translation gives CASTRGGTFIYEQYF.

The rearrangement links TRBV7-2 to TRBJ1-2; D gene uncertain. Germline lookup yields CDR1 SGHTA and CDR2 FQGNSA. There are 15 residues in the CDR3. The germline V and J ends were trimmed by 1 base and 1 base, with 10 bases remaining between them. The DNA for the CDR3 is TGTGCCAGCAGCTTAGTTGCAGAAATTAACTATGGCTACACCTTC. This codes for CASSLVAEINYGYTF.

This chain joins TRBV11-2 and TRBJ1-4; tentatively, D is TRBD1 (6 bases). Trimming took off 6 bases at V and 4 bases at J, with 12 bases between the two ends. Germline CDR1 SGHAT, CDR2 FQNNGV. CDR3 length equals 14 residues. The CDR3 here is CASSHTGFNEKLFF. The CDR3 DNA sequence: TGTGCCAGCAGTCATACAGGGTTTAATGAAAAACTGTTTTTT. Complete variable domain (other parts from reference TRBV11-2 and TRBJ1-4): EAGVAQSPRYKIIEKRQSVAFWCNPISGHATLYWYQQILGQGPKLLIQFQNNGVVDDSQLPKDRFSAERLKGVDSTLKIQPAKLEDSAVYLCASSHTGFNEKLFFGSGTQLSVL.

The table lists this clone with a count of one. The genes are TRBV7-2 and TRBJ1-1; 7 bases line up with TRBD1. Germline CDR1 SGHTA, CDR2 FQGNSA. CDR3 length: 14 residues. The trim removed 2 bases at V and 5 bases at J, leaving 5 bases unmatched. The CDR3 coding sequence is TGTGCCAGCAGCTTATTAGGCAGGGGGACTGAAGCTTTCTTT. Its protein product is CASSLLGRGTEAFF.

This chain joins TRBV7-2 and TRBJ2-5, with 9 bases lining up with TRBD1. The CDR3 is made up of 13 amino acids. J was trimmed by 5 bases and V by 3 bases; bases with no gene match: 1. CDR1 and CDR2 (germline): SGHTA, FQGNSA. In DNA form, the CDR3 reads TGTGCCAGCAGCTTCACAGGGGGCGAGACCCAGTACTTC. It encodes CASSFTGGETQYF. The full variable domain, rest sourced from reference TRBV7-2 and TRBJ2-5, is GAGVSQSPSNKVTEKGKDVELRCDPISGHTALYWYRQSLGQGLEFLIYFQGNSAPDKSGLPSDRFSAERTGGSVSTLTIQRTQQEDSAVYLCASSFTGGETQYFGPGTRLLVL.

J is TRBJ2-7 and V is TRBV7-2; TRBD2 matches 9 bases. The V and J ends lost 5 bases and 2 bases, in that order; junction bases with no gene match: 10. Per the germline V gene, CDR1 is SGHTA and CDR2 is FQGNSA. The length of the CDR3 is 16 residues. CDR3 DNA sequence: TGTGCCAGCAGCCCTGCATGGGGCGGGAGGGCCTACGAGCAGTACTTC. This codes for CASSPAWGGRAYEQYF.

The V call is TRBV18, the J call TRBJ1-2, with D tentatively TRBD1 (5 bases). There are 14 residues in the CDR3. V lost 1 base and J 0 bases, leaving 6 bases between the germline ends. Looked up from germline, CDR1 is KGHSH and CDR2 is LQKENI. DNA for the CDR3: TGTGCCAGCTCACCACAGGGGCCTAACTATGGCTACACCTTC. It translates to CASSPQGPNYGYTF.